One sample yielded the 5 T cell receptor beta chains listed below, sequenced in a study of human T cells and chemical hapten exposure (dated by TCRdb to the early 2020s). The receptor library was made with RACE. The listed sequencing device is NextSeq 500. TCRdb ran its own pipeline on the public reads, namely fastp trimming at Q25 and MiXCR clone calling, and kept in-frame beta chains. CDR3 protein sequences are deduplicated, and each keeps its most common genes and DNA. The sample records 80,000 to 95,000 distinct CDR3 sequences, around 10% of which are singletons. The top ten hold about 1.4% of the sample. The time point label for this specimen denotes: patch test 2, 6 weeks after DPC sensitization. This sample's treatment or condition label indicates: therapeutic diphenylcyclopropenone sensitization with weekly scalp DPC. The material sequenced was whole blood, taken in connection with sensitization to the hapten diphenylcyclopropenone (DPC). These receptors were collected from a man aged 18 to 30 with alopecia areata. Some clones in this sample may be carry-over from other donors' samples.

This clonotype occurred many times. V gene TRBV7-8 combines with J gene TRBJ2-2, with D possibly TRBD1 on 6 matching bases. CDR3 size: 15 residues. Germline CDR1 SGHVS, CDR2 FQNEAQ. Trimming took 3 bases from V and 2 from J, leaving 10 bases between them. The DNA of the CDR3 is TGTGCCAGCAGCTTGGACAGACGAAACACCGGGGAGCTGTTTTTT. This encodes CASSLDRRNTGELFF.

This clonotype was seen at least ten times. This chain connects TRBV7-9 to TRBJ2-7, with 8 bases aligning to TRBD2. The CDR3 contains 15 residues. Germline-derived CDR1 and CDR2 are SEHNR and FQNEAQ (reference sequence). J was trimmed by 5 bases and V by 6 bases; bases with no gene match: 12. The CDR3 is CASSITAGGLHEQYF. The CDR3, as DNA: TGTGCCAGCAGTATAACGGCGGGGGGATTACACGAGCAGTACTTC.

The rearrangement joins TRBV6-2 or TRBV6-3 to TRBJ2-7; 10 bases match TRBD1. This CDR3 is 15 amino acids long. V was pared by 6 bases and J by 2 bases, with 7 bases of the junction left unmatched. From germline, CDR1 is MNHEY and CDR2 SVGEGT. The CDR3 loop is CASRGGTGETYEQYF. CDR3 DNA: TGTGCCAGCAGAGGCGGGACAGGGGAAACCTACGAGCAGTACTTC.

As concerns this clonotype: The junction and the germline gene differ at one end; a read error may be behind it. CDR3 coding DNA: TGTGCCAACAGCAGGGACTCTAGTCAAGAGACCCAGTACTTC. It yields the protein CANSRDSSQETQYF. The gene calls are TRBV7-9 and TRBJ2-5; D is possibly TRBD2 (6 bases). Germline lookup yields CDR1 SEHNR and CDR2 FQNEAQ (reference sequence). The CDR3 has 14 residues.

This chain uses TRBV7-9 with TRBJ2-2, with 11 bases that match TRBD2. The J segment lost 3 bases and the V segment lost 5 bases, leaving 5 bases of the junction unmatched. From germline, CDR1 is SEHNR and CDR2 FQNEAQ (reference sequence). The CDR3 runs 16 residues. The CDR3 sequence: CASSHTSGGYTGELFF. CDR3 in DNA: TGTGCCAGCAGCCATACTAGCGGGGGCTACACCGGGGAGCTGTTTTTT.